The entry below gives a single TCR beta chain sequence along with its context. Antigen unknown. The data were taken from a study of shared clonotypes between healthy human individuals. Overall study results and limits: Among the subsets, naive ones generally showed larger estimated richness than memory ones. Only a few donors were included, so the genetic and exposure-history diversity represented was limited.

V shed 5 bases and J 15 bases; nucleotides not matched to a gene: 6. Germline CDR1 is SEHNR and CDR2 is FQNEAQ (reference sequence). The CDR3 runs 12 residues. Terminally differentiated effector memory CD45RA+ cells were excluded from the naive CD8 cells, which were CD45RO-negative and positively selected for CCR7. Sequencing was performed with immunoSEQ multiplex PCR; in TCRdb, only in-frame clones are kept and a portion is missing. The sample lists approximately 2,200,000 clones, under 95% occurring once. The receptor's source is a man between 18 and 35 years old in good health. Some clones in this sample may be carry-over from other donors' samples. Sequencing was done on a sample of naive CD8+ T cells from PBMCs. The chain carries TRBV7-9 and TRBJ2-3; 12 bases map to TRBD2. The CDR3 is CASSQGTSGLYF. The DNA for the CDR3 is TGTGCCAGCAGCCAAGGGACTAGCGGGTTATATTTT.